This T cell receptor (beta chain) was recorded in a study of cytomegalovirus exposure and HLA in healthy donors. Study-level results: Sequencing depth across donors, presence/absence analyses assumed, was roughly uniform. A link between a missense DCLRE1C variant and TCR beta V- and J-gene trimming emerged from a later analysis.

CDR1 GTSNPN and CDR2 SVGIG come from the germline V gene (reference sequence). The CDR3 is 12 residues long. Trimming shortened V by 1 base and J by 1 base, and 4 bases separated the two germline ends. The PCR ran on 60 Vbeta and 13 Jbeta primers. Data came from immunoSEQ multiplex PCR; TCRdb stores just in-frame clones and leaves some out. The sample has under 200,000 clones, under 80% seen once. This clone has just one count. The target antigen is unknown. V and J are TRBV30 and TRBJ1-1; D gene ambiguous. Sequenced material: PBMCs. The origin of this receptor is a woman between 25 and 40 years old in good health and CMV-seronegative. For the CDR3, the DNA is TGTGCCTGGAGTGAGAGGAACACTGAAGCTTTCTTT. Amino acids: CAWSERNTEAFF.